These 11 T cell receptor beta chains originate from one sample sequenced in a study of T cell responses to AZD1222 COVID-19 vaccine. Profiled with immunoSEQ multiplex PCR; TCRdb holds only in-frame clones, not every one. The sample gives some 130,000 clones, roughly nine tenths of which show up once; more than 2.5% is in the top ten. The starting material was peripheral blood, obtained on day 0 of AZD1222 vaccination. These receptors were taken from an adult in good health.

CDR3 nucleotides: TGTGCCAGTAGTATAGATCCTCCAGCGGGAGCGGCCCACGAGCAGTACTTC. Amino acid sequence: CASSIDPPAGAAHEQYF. The chain couples TRBV19 to TRBJ2-7; 8 nucleotides align to TRBD2. This CDR3 contains 17 residues. The V segment lost 0 bases and the J segment 5 bases; nucleotides outside the gene matches: 12. Germline-derived CDR1 and CDR2 are LNHDA and SQIVND (reference sequence).

This chain uses TRBV3-1 (or the pseudogene TRBV3-2) with TRBJ2-4; D gene ambiguous. CDR1 is LGHDT, CDR2 YNNKEL, per germline (reference sequence). Trimming shortened V by 3 bases and J by 7 bases, and 10 bases separated the two germline ends. The CDR3 loop spans 13 amino acids. CDR3 sequence: CASSHLDSNIQYF. The CDR3 DNA follows: TGTGCCAGCAGCCACCTTGACTCGAACATTCAGTACTTC.

The rearrangement uses TRBV7-9 and TRBJ2-7; D unresolved. This CDR3 spans 15 amino acids. Germline lookup yields CDR1 SEHNR and CDR2 FQNEAQ (reference sequence). Trimming removed 5 bases at V and 9 bases at J, with 23 bases between. The CDR3 DNA reads as TGTGCCAGCAGCGCGCTTCCAACGGGCCAGTCGGGGCAGTACTTC. This sequence encodes CASSALPTGQSGQYF.

V is TRBV28 and J is TRBJ1-3; D is possibly TRBD1 (6 bases). The V gene lost 4 bases and the J gene lost 2 bases, with 15 bases spanning the gap. The CDR3 consists of 16 residues. CDR1 is MDHEN and CDR2 is SYDVKM in the germline V gene. CDR3 nucleotides: TGTGCCAGCAGTTCTCCCTCAGGGGCCACTGGAAACACCATATATTTT. Its translation is CASSSPSGATGNTIYF.

The chain uses TRBV28 and TRBJ1-1, with D perhaps TRBD1 (5 bases). CDR1 and CDR2 (germline): MDHEN, SYDVKM. Trimming left V 11 bases short and J 0 bases short, with 16 bases between. There are 14 residues in the CDR3. As DNA, the CDR3 is TGTGCCGCAGGCCCCGGGGCAATGAACACTGAAGCTTTCTTT. Its protein product is CAAGPGAMNTEAFF.

This rearrangement joins TRBV5-1 to TRBJ2-1; D remains unclear. In germline, CDR1 is SGHRS, CDR2 YFSETQ. V was shortened by 1 base and J by 0 bases, with 8 bases between the two germline ends. The CDR3 runs 15 residues. CDR3 in amino acids: CASSLSADSYNEQFF. As DNA, the CDR3 is TGCGCCAGCAGCTTGTCGGCAGACTCCTACAATGAGCAGTTCTTC.

V and J are TRBV6-5 and TRBJ2-7; 7 positions agree with TRBD1. CDR3 size: 13 residues. With V trimmed by 6 bases and J by 1 base, 3 bases remained unmatched. Germline-derived CDR1 and CDR2 are MNHEY and SVGAGI. The CDR3 here is CASSGDRSYEQYF. CDR3 DNA sequence: TGTGCCAGCAGCGGGGACAGATCCTACGAGCAGTACTTC.

The chain is built from TRBV7-9 and TRBJ1-5; D gene uncertain. V shed 4 bases and J shed 4 bases, with 8 bases lying between them. The CDR3 is 13 amino acids. The germline V gene has CDR1 SEHNR and CDR2 FQNEAQ (reference sequence). The CDR3 loop is CASSSGGNQPQHF. CDR3 DNA sequence: TGTGCCAGCAGCTCTGGAGGGAATCAGCCCCAGCATTTT.

The chain couples TRBV6-5 to TRBJ2-1; D unclear. Germline V lookup: CDR1 MNHEY, CDR2 SVGAGI. V shed 0 bases and J shed 7 bases, with 7 bases lying between them. The CDR3 runs 13 residues. The CDR3 DNA reads TGTGCCAGCAGTTACTCGCGTGGAAATGAGCAGTTCTTC. Protein sequence: CASSYSRGNEQFF.

J is TRBJ1-3 and V is TRBV5-1; 7 positions agree with TRBD1. Looked up from germline, CDR1 is SGHRS and CDR2 is YFSETQ. V shed 4 bases, J shed 7 bases, and the junction held 8 bases outside the gene matches. The CDR3 totals 14 residues. DNA for the CDR3: TGCGCCAGCAGCCCTGGGACAGCAAGCAACACCATATATTTT. Its protein product is CASSPGTASNTIYF.

The V and J genes are TRBV29-1 and TRBJ1-3, with D tentatively TRBD1 (6 bases). The CDR3 consists of 17 residues. CDR1 SQVTM and CDR2 ANQGSEA come from the germline V gene. The V end lost 0 bases, the J end lost 2 bases, and 17 bases lay between the germline ends. The CDR3 nucleotides are TGCAGCGTTGAAGATCCCCAGGGGAAACCCCCTGGAAACACCATATATTTT. Translation gives CSVEDPQGKPPGNTIYF.